This TCR beta chain is drawn from a study of cytomegalovirus exposure and HLA in healthy donors. Regarding the study as a whole: Presence/absence comparisons presumed near-even sequencing depth among donors. By a later analysis, the bulk of CMV-associated TCR beta chains appeared HLA-restricted. Later, an analysis showed that TCR beta chains associated with HLA were more clonally expanded than others that were equally common. A link between a missense DCLRE1C variant and TCR beta V- and J-gene trimming emerged from a later analysis.

A multiplex PCR was run with 60 Vbeta primers and 13 Jbeta primers. Produced via immunoSEQ multiplex PCR; TCRdb's table is partial and in-frame only. The sample has some 130,000 clones, roughly 80% seen once. The germline V gene has CDR1 PRHDT and CDR2 FYEKMQ (reference sequence). V lost 1 base and J lost 8; bases outside the gene matches: 7. CDR3 length equals 16 residues. A word on this clone: The target antigen is unknown.

V and J are TRBV13 and TRBJ1-4, with TRBD1 identical over 10 bases. This clonotype was sampled from a man aged 25-40 years in good health and CMV-seronegative. Source material: PBMCs. CDR3 nucleotides: TGTGCCAGCAGCTTAGCCAGGACAGGGGGTGGCGAAAAACTGTTTTTT. This translates into CASSLARTGGGEKLFF.